This T cell receptor (beta chain) was recorded in a study of blood T cell repertoires in COVID-19. Study overall: Specimens from acute and convalescent COVID-19 originated in the United States, Italy and Spain. PBMCs, B-cell-depleted T cells, or T cells were the source of the cDNA or gDNA that made up the material.

Losses at the gene ends were 7 bases for V and 5 bases for J; bases not matched to a gene: 8. Per the germline V gene, CDR1 is LNHDA and CDR2 is SQIVND (reference sequence). This CDR3 region has 14 residues. In the authors' workflow: Using reference gene primer amplification, nucleated cell counts were estimated. The method was immunoSEQ multiplex PCR; TCRdb's version includes in-frame clones alone and lacks a portion of them. V, J and clone size are taken as reported in that table, and D and trimming were inferred from the DNA itself. Of 20,000 to 25,000 clones in the sample, 85% to 90% were seen once.

The TCR comes from an elderly woman with active COVID-19. The sample taken for sequencing was peripheral blood. The J gene is TRBJ1-1, the V gene TRBV19, with 9 bases lining up with TRBD1. The CDR3 loop is CASIARQGDTEAFF. The CDR3 nucleotides read TGTGCCAGTATCGCAAGACAGGGGGATACTGAAGCTTTCTTT.